The following is a T cell receptor (beta chain) sequence with its context. What it binds is unknown. V trimming: 3 bases; J trimming: 5 bases; junction bases outside the gene matches: 6. Germline V gives CDR1 LGHDT, CDR2 YNNKEL (reference sequence). The length of the CDR3 is 15 residues. This specimen belongs to a study of CD8 T cells in Susac syndrome. General study findings and limits: As the study acknowledged, the number of individuals in its TCR sequencing and HLA analysis was relatively small.

A quantity of roughly 0.5 to 1 ug RNA underwent reverse transcription using random hexamers. The immunoSEQ assay covered 54 Vbeta and 13 Jbeta segments for CDR3. TCRdb reprocessed the immunoSEQ multiplex PCR reads via MiXCR and lists one record per CDR3 protein. The table includes about 140,000 distinct CDR3 sequences, 95% detected once. CD8+ and CD4+ T cells from blood underwent TCR beta sequencing, which was carried out in a high-throughput format. Negative isolation was used for CD8+ and CD4+ T cells and FACS enrichment for TEMRA cells. The chain links TRBV3-1 to TRBJ1-4, with 7 bases identical to TRBD1. The material sequenced was CD4+ T cells from PBMCs. The TCR comes from a human donor with multiple sclerosis. DNA of the CDR3: TGTGCCAGCAGCCACCGGACAGGACAGAATGAAAAACTGTTTTTT. Residues: CASSHRTGQNEKLFF.